This T cell receptor (beta chain) emerged from a study of T cells after yellow fever vaccination. Study outcomes and limitations: The presence of abundant clonotypes contaminating from the bulk population was possible in FACS-sorted repertoires. Researchers noted that a small share of clonotypes showed up in both CD4 and CD8 compartments. Among primary-vaccination clones, most reappeared after the booster, at almost 98% for CD4 and around 90% for CD8.

This CDR3 is built from 17 residues. This clonotype was found a few times. Its antigen remains unidentified. They built TCR cDNA with 5'RACE template switching, a step that put in a universal primer site and UMIs. TCRdb redid the calling of the 5' RACE reads with MiXCR, one entry per CDR3 protein. The repertoire has about 340,000 distinct CDR3 sequences, around 13% of them found once; the top ten carry 3.2%. This clonotype was obtained from a young man who received the YFV17D yellow fever vaccine. The genes are TRBV21-1 and TRBJ1-5; TRBD1, the table's D call, was not compared with the DNA. TRBV21-1 is described as a pseudogene. This material consisted of CD4+ T cells sorted from PBMCs, taken 15 days after the yellow fever booster vaccination. The CDR3 loop is CASSTDRGRASNQPQHF. The CDR3 DNA reads TGTGCCAGCAGCACCGACAGGGGGCGAGCGAGCAATCAGCCCCAGCATTTT.